The 25 T cell receptor beta chains below were found in one sample sequenced in a study of vaccination and CD4 T cells after COVID-19. No antigen is known for these receptors. The Oncomine TCR Beta short-read assay sequenced DNA from cultured CD4+ T cells. MiXCR, run by TCRdb on the PCR reads, gives a single entry per CDR3 protein. The sample shows about 5,500 distinct CDR3 sequences, around 71% of them seen only once. The treatment: roughly 10-day PBMC culture with coronavirus spike peptide pools or control peptides (ViraFEST assay). Material for sequencing was CD4+ T cells from blood, cultured in vitro. Source of these receptors: a human donor who had recovered from COVID-19.

This chain uses TRBV7-9 with TRBJ1-2; D is uncertain. Trimming took off 6 bases at V and 8 bases at J, with 10 bases between the two ends. This CDR3 is built from 11 residues. The V gene's germline CDR1 is SEHNR and CDR2 FQNEAQ (reference sequence). The CDR3 loop is CASSEYGGYTF. The CDR3 coding sequence is TGTGCCAGCAGTGAATACGGAGGCTACACCTTC.

The J gene is TRBJ2-7, the V gene TRBV11-3, with D unclear. V was pared by 6 bases and J by 2 bases, with 17 bases between. Germline CDR1 is SGHNT and CDR2 is YENEEA. CDR3 length: 15 amino acids. For the CDR3, the DNA is TGTGCCAGCAGTAGAAGGCAGCGAAGTCCCTACGAGCAGTACTTC. It yields the protein CASSRRQRSPYEQYF.

The rearrangement links TRBV24-1 to TRBJ1-1; maybe TRBD1 (6 bases). Trimming stripped 6 bases from V and 0 bases from J, with 13 bases between. Germline V lookup: CDR1 KGHDR, CDR2 SFDVKD. This CDR3 is built from 15 residues. The CDR3 here is CATSRVGAMNTEAFF. Written as DNA, the CDR3 is TGTGCCACCAGTCGGGTGGGGGCCATGAACACTGAAGCTTTCTTT.

This clonotype was seen a handful of times. CDR3 in DNA: TGTGCCACCAGCAGAGTCAGGGAGGGCAAAAACATTCAGTACTTC. Residues: CATSRVREGKNIQYF. The genes are TRBV15 and TRBJ2-4; 7 bases fit TRBD2. CDR3 length: 15 amino acids. V was pared by 1 base and J by 3 bases, with 3 bases of the junction left unmatched. Germline CDR1 is LNHNV and CDR2 is YYDKDF (reference sequence).

The chain links TRBV19 to TRBJ2-3; 7 bases map to TRBD2. The CDR3 loop spans 14 amino acids. Trimming took 11 bases from V and 1 from J; bases not matched to a gene: 9. Germline loops: CDR1 LNHDA, CDR2 SQIVND (reference sequence). The CDR3 loop is CASSETSRTDTQYF. CDR3 DNA: TGTGCCTCATCCGAGACTAGCCGCACAGATACGCAGTATTTT.

A note on this clonotype: The germline gene is not matched at one end of the junction; a read error may be the cause. The J gene is TRBJ2-5, the V gene TRBV7-7, with no clear D. This CDR3 comprises 13 residues. CDR1 and CDR2 from the germline V gene are SSHAT and FNYEAQ (reference sequence). The DNA for the CDR3 is TGTGCTAGCAGCTTTGGGCTGCAAGAGACCCAGTACTTC. Amino acids: CASSFGLQETQYF.

The chain employs TRBV2 and TRBJ2-2; tentative D call: TRBD1 (5 bases). CDR3 length: 13 amino acids. From germline, CDR1 is SNHLY and CDR2 FYNNEI. V was trimmed by 8 bases and J by 5 bases, leaving 12 bases between them. The CDR3 DNA reads TGTGCCAGCTCTGGTAGGGGTACCGGGGAGCTGTTTTTT. Its translation is CASSGRGTGELFF.

This chain uses TRBV25-1 with TRBJ1-6; D uncertain. The germline V gene encodes CDR1 MGHDK and CDR2 SYGVNS. This CDR3 has 15 residues. V was pared by 5 bases and J by 4 bases, with 12 bases between. CDR3 DNA sequence: TGTGCCAGCAGTACCCGGACTCAATATAATTCACCCCTCCACTTT. It translates to CASSTRTQYNSPLHF.

V usage is TRBV20-1 and J usage is TRBJ1-2, with 12 positions matching TRBD1. This CDR3 is 18 amino acids long. V lost 5 bases, J lost 3 bases, and 16 bases stayed unmatched. From germline, CDR1 is DFQATT and CDR2 SNEGSKA (reference sequence). The CDR3 reads CSALSRGTGGPSHYGYTF. The CDR3, as DNA: TGCAGTGCTCTCTCTCGGGGGACAGGGGGCCCCTCTCACTATGGCTACACCTTC.

In its sample, this clonotype was seen once. The V gene is TRBV6-2 or TRBV6-3, the J gene TRBJ1-2; D not certain. Trimming cost V 2 bases and J 4 bases, with 8 bases left between them. The CDR3 is 13 residues long. CDR1 is MNHEY, CDR2 SVGEGT, per germline. CDR3 region: CASSYEQRYGYTF. In nucleotides, the CDR3 is TGTGCCAGCAGTTACGAACAGCGCTATGGCTACACCTTC.

The chain is built from TRBV6-1 and TRBJ2-7, with D maybe TRBD2 (6 bases). Trimming shortened V by 4 bases and J by 6 bases, and 13 bases separated the two germline ends. Germline CDR1 reads MNHNS; CDR2 reads SASEGT. The length of the CDR3 is 13 residues. The CDR3 coding sequence is TGTGCCAGCAGTGTGGACTACAACGGCGAGCAGTACTTC. It encodes CASSVDYNGEQYF.

This chain's CDR3 is CASSFVAVTDTQYF. CDR3 coding DNA: TGTGCCAGCAGCTTCGTAGCGGTCACAGATACGCAGTATTTT. V and J are TRBV7-9 and TRBJ2-3; D may be TRBD2 (6 bases). The CDR3 has 14 amino acids. The V and J ends lost 3 bases and 2 bases respectively, with 9 bases between them. Germline assignment: CDR1 SEHNR and CDR2 FQNEAQ (reference sequence).

The rearrangement uses TRBV28 and TRBJ2-7; the D is unclear. Germline CDR1 is MDHEN and CDR2 is SYDVKM. The V end lost 6 bases, the J end lost 3 bases, and 21 bases lay between the germline ends. The CDR3 length is 16 residues. The CDR3 coding sequence is TGTGCCAGCAGCCCAGGTTCCTGGTTTAGGGTCTACGAGCAGTACTTC. This codes for CASSPGSWFRVYEQYF.

This clonotype was observed a single time. In DNA form, the CDR3 reads TGTGCCACCAGAACCCCAATCGCGGAGACGGATTCTGGGGCCAACGTCCTGACTTTC. It specifies CATRTPIAETDSGANVLTF. J is TRBJ2-6 and V is TRBV15; D is unclear. Trimming removed 6 bases at V and 1 base at J, with 22 bases between. The germline CDR1 and CDR2 sequences are LNHNV and YYDKDF (reference sequence). CDR3 size: 19 residues.

The chain combines TRBV7-3 with TRBJ2-7; 7 bases fit TRBD1. V was pared by 2 bases and J by 7 bases, with 14 bases of the junction left unmatched. The CDR3 length is 16 residues. In germline, CDR1 is SGHTA, CDR2 FQGTGA. The CDR3 protein is CASSLEGARGSGEQYF. The DNA of the CDR3 is TGTGCCAGCAGCTTAGAGGGGGCCAGGGGCTCCGGGGAGCAGTACTTC.

The chain is built from TRBV6-1 and TRBJ2-7, with 12 nucleotides matching TRBD2. V was pared by 5 bases and J by 6 bases, with 5 bases of the junction left unmatched. CDR3 length: 14 amino acids. CDR1 is MNHNS and CDR2 is SASEGT in the germline V gene. The chain's CDR3 is CASSMTSGSGEQYF. The CDR3 region has the DNA TGTGCCAGCAGTATGACTAGCGGGAGTGGCGAGCAGTACTTC.

The rearrangement uses TRBV9 and TRBJ2-7; D is ambiguous. The CDR3 is made up of 15 amino acids. Trimming took off 4 bases at V and 4 bases at J, with 18 bases between the two ends. The germline CDR1 and CDR2 sequences are SGDLS and YYNGEE. The CDR3 coding sequence is TGTGCCAGCAGCCCTGCCGCTAACGGCCCTTACGAGCAGTACTTC. Translated, it gives CASSPAANGPYEQYF.

Notes on this clonotype: An end of the junction does not agree with germline; a read error may underlie this. This chain links TRBV7-3 with TRBJ1-1; D is uncertain. Germline assignment: CDR1 SGHTA and CDR2 FQGTGA. The CDR3 is 13 residues long. CDR3 protein: CASSLWANTETFF. CDR3 nucleotides: TGTGCCAGCAGCTTATGGGCGAACACTGAAACTTTCTTT.

The CDR3 sequence: CASSVGTAKETQYF. Written as DNA, the CDR3 is TGTGCCAGCAGTGTTGGGACAGCCAAAGAGACCCAGTACTTC. This sequence joins TRBV2 and TRBJ2-5, with 7 positions matching TRBD1. The CDR3 has 14 amino acids. Germline trimming cut 4 bases from V and 3 bases from J; bases unmatched to any gene: 5. The germline CDR1 and CDR2 sequences are SNHLY and FYNNEI.

The table lists this clonotype with a few counts. The gene calls are TRBV6-1 and TRBJ1-6, with a tentative D call TRBD1 (5 bases). The germline V and J ends were trimmed by 6 bases and 7 bases, with 19 bases remaining between them. Per germline, CDR1 MNHNS and CDR2 SASEGT. The CDR3 loop spans 16 amino acids. The DNA of the CDR3 is TGTGCCAGCAGCCTAAGCCTCTCTGGGGGGAATTCACCCCTCCACTTT. This translates into CASSLSLSGGNSPLHF.

This chain links TRBV19 with TRBJ1-2; TRBD1 matches 7 bases. From germline, CDR1 is LNHDA and CDR2 SQIVND (reference sequence). This CDR3 spans 13 amino acids. The V segment lost 5 bases and the J segment 3 bases; nucleotides outside the gene matches: 3. In DNA form, the CDR3 reads TGTGCCAGTAGTGCTGACAGGGACTATGGCTACACCTTC. Its translation is CASSADRDYGYTF.

V usage is TRBV6-5 and J usage is TRBJ1-2, with 8 bases matching TRBD1. V lost 2 bases, J lost 4 bases, and 6 bases stayed unmatched. Germline CDR1 is MNHEY and CDR2 is SVGAGI. This CDR3 is 15 amino acids long. Here the CDR3 DNA reads TGTGCCAGCAGTTACCTAGCAGGGGGCACCTATGGCTACACCTTC. It codes for CASSYLAGGTYGYTF.

This clonotype was observed a few times. This rearrangement joins TRBV20-1 to TRBJ1-5; TRBD1 might be the D (5 bases). CDR3 size: 12 residues. With 1 base removed from V and 7 bases from J, the gap between germline ends came to 8 bases. Germline values: CDR1 DFQATT, CDR2 SNEGSKA (reference sequence). CDR3 amino acids: CSARAREQPQHF. CDR3 bases: TGCAGTGCTAGAGCCAGGGAACAGCCCCAGCATTTT.

The sample holds one count of this clonotype. The chain carries TRBV6-1 and TRBJ1-2; the D is unclear. This CDR3 region has 13 residues. Trimming removed 7 bases from V and 1 base from J, with 10 bases in between. Germline CDR1 and CDR2: MNHNS and SASEGT. CDR3 residues: CASKEGYNYGYTF. The DNA for the CDR3 is TGTGCCAGCAAGGAGGGATATAACTATGGCTACACCTTC.

In DNA form, the CDR3 reads TGTGCCAGCAGAACAGCCTACGAGCAGTACTTC. It translates to CASRTAYEQYF. This chain connects TRBV6-1 to TRBJ2-7; D gene unclear. Trimming stripped 6 bases from V and 2 bases from J, with 5 bases between. Germline V lookup: CDR1 MNHNS, CDR2 SASEGT. CDR3 length equals 11 residues.